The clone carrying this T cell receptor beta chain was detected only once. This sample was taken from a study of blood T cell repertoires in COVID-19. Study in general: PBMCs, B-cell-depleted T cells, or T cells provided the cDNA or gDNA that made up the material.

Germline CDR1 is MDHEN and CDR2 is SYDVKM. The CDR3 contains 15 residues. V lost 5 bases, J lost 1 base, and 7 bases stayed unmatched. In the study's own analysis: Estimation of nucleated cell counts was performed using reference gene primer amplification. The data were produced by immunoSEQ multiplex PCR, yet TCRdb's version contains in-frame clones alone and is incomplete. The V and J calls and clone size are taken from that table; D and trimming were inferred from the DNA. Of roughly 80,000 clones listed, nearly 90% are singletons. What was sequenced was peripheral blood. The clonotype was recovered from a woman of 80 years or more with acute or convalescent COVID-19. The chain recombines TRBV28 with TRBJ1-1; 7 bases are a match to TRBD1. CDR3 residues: CASSPQTGWNTEAFF. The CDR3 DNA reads TGTGCCAGCAGTCCTCAGACAGGGTGGAACACTGAAGCTTTCTTT.